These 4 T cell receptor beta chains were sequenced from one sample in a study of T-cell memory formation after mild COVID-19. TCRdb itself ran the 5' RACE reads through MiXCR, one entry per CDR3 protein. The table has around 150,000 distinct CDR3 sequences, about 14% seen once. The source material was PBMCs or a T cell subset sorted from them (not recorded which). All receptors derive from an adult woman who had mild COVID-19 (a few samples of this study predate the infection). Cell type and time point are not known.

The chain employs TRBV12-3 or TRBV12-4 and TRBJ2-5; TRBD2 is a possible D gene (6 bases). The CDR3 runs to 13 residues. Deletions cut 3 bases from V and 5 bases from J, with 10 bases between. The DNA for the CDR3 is TGTGCCAGCAGTTTCCGGGGGAGTGAGACCCAGTACTTC. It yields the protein CASSFRGSETQYF.

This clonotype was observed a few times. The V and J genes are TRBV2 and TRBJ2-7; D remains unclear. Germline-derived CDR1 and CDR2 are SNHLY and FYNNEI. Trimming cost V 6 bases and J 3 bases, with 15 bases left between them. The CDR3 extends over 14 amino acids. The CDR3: CASSFEGKGYEQYF. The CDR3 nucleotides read TGTGCCAGCAGCTTTGAAGGGAAAGGCTACGAGCAGTACTTC.

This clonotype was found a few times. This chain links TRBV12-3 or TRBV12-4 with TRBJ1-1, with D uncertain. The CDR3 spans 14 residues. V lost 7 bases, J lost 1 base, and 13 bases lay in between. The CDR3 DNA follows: TGTGCCAGCACCCCGAACAGCCCGAACACTGAAGCTTTCTTT. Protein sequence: CASTPNSPNTEAFF.

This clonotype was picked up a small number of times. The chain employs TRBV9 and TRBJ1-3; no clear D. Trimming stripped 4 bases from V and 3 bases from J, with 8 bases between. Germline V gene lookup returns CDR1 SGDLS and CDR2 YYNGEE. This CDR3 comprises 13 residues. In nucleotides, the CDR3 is TGTGCCAGCAGCCCCCGTGATGGAAACACCATATATTTT. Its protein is CASSPRDGNTIYF.